This section outlines one T cell receptor (beta chain) sequence together with its context. Its target antigen remains unknown. Libraries came from the immunoSEQ multiplex PCR assay. For the multiplex PCR, a mixture combining 60 forward primers for TCR Vbeta segments and 13 reverse primers for TCR Jbeta segments was used. The CDR3 region of rearranged TCR beta genes was amplified from genomic DNA by a multiplex PCR assay. On the Illumina HiSeq System, the amplified TCR beta libraries were sequenced as 87-base-pair reads. As for how the authors treated the data: In a later analysis, tens of millions of unique TCR beta chains were counted across the roughly 610 repertoires, and roughly 10 million of these chains were shared by at least two donors. To remove PCR and sequencing errors, raw reads were error-corrected and collapsed into unique sequences using a nearest-neighbor algorithm that merged closely related sequences. V, D and J gene segments were assigned by aligning CDR3 sequences to IMGT reference sequences. For a sequence to be retained, a match of at least six nucleotides was required to both a V gene segment and a J gene segment. Rearrangements were classified as productive when the CDR3 lacked stop codons and remained in frame with V and J, and all other rearrangements were classified as non-productive. CDR3 was defined according to IMGT convention as the region running from the second conserved V-encoded cysteine to the conserved J-encoded phenylalanine. In an earlier analysis of around 640 of the donors, sequences lacking an unambiguous match to a single V gene segment were excluded. An earlier analysis of a few hundred of the donors called V segments functional above 56.7% productive rearrangements and segregating when the between-donor standard deviation exceeded 5%. To diagnose cytomegalovirus status from the catalog of TCR beta chain sequences, a statistical classification framework was built. In a later analysis, TCR nucleotide sequences were compared against IMGT/GENE-DB human TR gene sequences so that V and J genes could be assigned. Using the TCRdist pipeline, a later analysis assigned CDR3 sequences along with most-parsimonious VDJ recombination scenarios. In a later analysis, every TCR beta chain was defined by the combination of its CDR3 amino acid sequence and its V-gene family, and reads without a unique V-gene family were dropped. In a later analysis, fewer than 600 highly shared, low-generation-probability nucleotide sequences were removed to address suspected cross-contamination and a sequencing artifact. In a later analysis, a clonal expansion index was calculated for each public chain from normalized within-repertoire ranks of inferred template counts. Generation probabilities in a later analysis came from a VDJ recombination model fitted to out-of-frame rearrangements, and those results were checked against IGoR. Hypergeometric tests were used in a later analysis to score TCR-TCR, TCR-HLA and TCR-CMV co-occurrence, with a repertoire-size bias correction applied to the TCR pairs. False discovery rates were estimated in a later analysis by permuting HLA or CMV assignments 20 times. A later analysis grouped co-occurring TCRs with DBSCAN, adding TCRdist sequence similarity when clustering within HLA-allele-positive subsets. Repertoires with fewer than 30,000 or more than 120,000 public chains were left out of co-occurrence clustering, as were a handful of repertoires with anomalous nucleotide sharing. Sourced from immuneACCESS, this table was stored by TCRdb with only in-frame sequences that have V and J called. A share of the clones is absent; for the studies checked, an unresolved V gene accounts for under half, and the remainder has no known explanation. The DNA was the basis for D and trimming; V, J and clone size are from that table. The table for this sample shows 95,000 to 150,000 clones. The top ten clones comprise around 4% of the sample.

V is cut back by 3 bases and J by 7 bases, with 5 bases in the junction unmatched. From the cysteine up to the phenylalanine, the CDR3 has a length of 15 residues. The only DNA kept is the CDR3, 45 bases in frame from the first base. According to the germline V gene, CDR1 reads SGHTA and CDR2 reads FQGTGA. This sample is part of a study of cytomegalovirus exposure and HLA in healthy donors (dated by TCRdb to about 2017). Notes on the research overall: In an earlier analysis of around 540 of the donors, around 300 Gb of sequence data and 117 million unique TCR beta sequences from about 190 million T cells were reported. Of the roughly 400 genotyped donors, over 70% fell in the genetic ancestry cluster associated with self-reported Caucasian donors. High-throughput TCR immunosequencing, statistical association of individual TCRs with disease status, and machine learning were combined to predict cytomegalovirus infection status. Among almost 400 genotyped donors of the cohort, an average of around 240,000 unique TCR beta nucleotide sequences were sequenced per donor, roughly a sixth of them non-productive. HLA typing covered class I and class II loci at four-digit resolution. The number of typed donors differed by locus: roughly 629-630 for A, B, C, DRB1 and DQB1; approximately 520 for DQA1; some 590 for DPA1; and roughly 470 for DPB1. An early release covering roughly 640 HLA-typed donors comprised about 300 gigabases of sequencing data and approximately 85 million unique TCR sequences. Donor age, sex, ethnicity and CMV serostatus were compiled alongside the repertoire data. In an earlier analysis of more than 550 of the donors, high-throughput TCR beta sequencing was used to judge whether each TCR beta V gene segment behaved as functional or pseudogenic. A later analysis re-examined previously published TCR beta repertoires from more than 650 donors and added high-resolution HLA genotyping to investigate patterns of TCR occurrence. The later analysis used no new phenotypic data to find candidate immune exposures, relying instead on TCR beta sequences and their occurrence across donors. The study aimed to test whether cataloging public T cell receptors could reveal signatures of past pathogen exposure. A later genetic analysis took genome-wide SNP genotypes for about three fifths of the 666 donors and used that subset as a discovery cohort. Because of strong linkage in the cohort, a handful of DR-DQ haplotypes were treated as single units for association and clustering. The study profiled the T cell repertoires of about 720 subjects by immunosequencing and related them to cytomegalovirus serostatus. Every discovery cohort repertoire had been produced on one sequencing platform. Along with the approximately 700-subject first cohort, a separate validation cohort of about 110 different subjects was used. The research as a whole found: A later genetic analysis reported fewer N-insertions in productive TCRs among donors in an Asian-associated ancestry cluster than the approximately 670-donor mean. In an earlier analysis of a few hundred of the donors, most TCR beta V segments were observed in productive rearrangements about 90% or about 30% of the time, broadly matching IMGT annotations. Three of the identified cytomegalovirus-associated TCR beta chains were confirmed in vitro to be specific for cytomegalovirus antigens. Most CMV-associated TCR beta chains appeared to be HLA-restricted in a later analysis, and the HLA associations seemed to be driven largely by CMV exposure. According to the authors, the approach could potentially be generalized to other disease states and immunological phenotypes. Some IMGT-functional V segments, including TRBV6-2 and TRBV6-3, could not be distinguished by the 87-base-pair reads and were therefore excluded. Cytomegalovirus status was reported to be diagnosed by the classifier with high specificity and sensitivity in both the original and validation cohorts. The study listed 164 TCR beta chains as associated with cytomegalovirus. In a later analysis, the rate of TCR association differed among HLA loci, with DRB1 alleles having the most associated TCRs and HLA-C alleles having the fewest. Correlated functional status among segregating V segments might be attributable to linkage disequilibrium, but an unknown experimental factor could not be ruled out. A later analysis reported that several top co-occurrence clusters appeared linked to parvovirus B19, influenza, CMV and Epstein-Barr virus. A further reported finding was that TCR beta sequences accurately predicted the HLA-A and HLA-B alleles for most subjects in the first cohort. When HLA alleles, especially DR and DQ, strongly co-occurred, attributing TCR associations to individual alleles was difficult. HLA typing was unavailable for some donors at each locus, so association tests used only the typed subset. A later genetic analysis associated a missense DCLRE1C variant with V-gene and J-gene trimming of TCR beta chains, and an independent cohort replicated the association. This cohort had only TCR beta chains sequenced, and the lack of alpha or paired-chain data limited which features could be detected. A cluster of highly shared sequence variants was judged likely to be a technical artifact of the sequencing pipeline. While some public TCRs were present in many individuals, most TCR sequences turned up only very rarely across donors. At a false discovery rate of 0.05, a later analysis linked about 17,000 TCR beta sequences to specific HLA alleles. In a later analysis, HLA-associated TCR beta chains were found to be more clonally expanded and to have lower generation probabilities than equally common non-associated chains. Approximately 18 rarely observed V segments, including chromosome 9 orphons, were excluded from the earlier analysis of about 500 of the donors because counts were too low. The presence/absence analyses assumed that sequencing depth was roughly uniform across donors, and that assumption may not be true. CMV serostatus was the only immune exposure information available for the cohort.

In total, roughly 710 healthy bone marrow donors made up the cohort. Cohort members were all nominally healthy when sampled, although unrecorded immune exposures were likely present. The donor tested CMV seronegative, placing the donor among the 350 to 400 seronegative members of the cohort. A peripheral blood sample was provided by each donor, and peripheral blood mononuclear cells were used for TCR beta sequencing. Genomic DNA extraction from the blood cell samples was performed with the Qiagen DNeasy Blood Extraction Kit. The sample comprised PBMCs. This chain joins TRBV7-3 to TRBJ2-1, with 11 bases matching TRBD1. The receptor was isolated from a man in his late teens or twenties in good health and CMV-seronegative. The CDR3 in this case is CASSFPDRGRNEQFF. The nucleotide sequence is TGTGCCAGCAGCTTCCCGGACAGGGGGCGGAATGAGCAGTTCTTC.